The T cell receptor (beta chain) described here comes from a study of human T cells and chemical hapten exposure. One entry per CDR3 protein, called by TCRdb with MiXCR from the RACE reads. This table holds about 140,000 distinct CDR3 sequences, approximately 10% found once. Documented time point: patch test 2, 6 weeks after DPC sensitization. Treatment meaning: therapeutic diphenylcyclopropenone sensitization with weekly scalp DPC. Germline CDR1 reads SGHRS; CDR2 reads YFSETQ. Unmatched junction bases numbered 4, after V lost 4 bases and J lost 1 base. The CDR3 spans 14 residues. The sample was whole blood, taken in connection with sensitization to the hapten diphenylcyclopropenone (DPC). The V gene is TRBV5-1, the J gene TRBJ2-7, with 8 bases aligning to TRBD1. The clonotype comes from a woman in her fifties or sixties with alopecia areata. Some clones in this sample may be carry-over from other donors' samples. The CDR3 sequence: CASSRRTGSYEQYF. In DNA form, the CDR3 reads TGCGCCAGCAGCCGGCGGACAGGGTCCTACGAGCAGTACTTC.